The present entry profiles one T cell receptor (beta chain) with its context. Its antigen remains unknown. This entry comes from a study of shared clonotypes between healthy human individuals. Study-level background: Per donor, CD8 memory used one plate, CD8 naive used two, CD4 memory used three and CD4 naive used three. Regarding the study as a whole: Among donors, the sharing of clonotypes was expected to be influenced by sequencing depth. Naive subsets, compared against memory subsets, generally had larger estimated richness values.

Authors' methods: Filtering of immunoSEQ junctional sequences could not match full-length read filtering. The method was immunoSEQ multiplex PCR; TCRdb's version includes in-frame clones alone and lacks a portion of them. V, J and clone size are those of that table, while D and trimming were read from the DNA. The table lists about 820,000 clones, almost 95% of them singletons. The CDR3 length is 15 residues. The V and J ends lost 2 bases and 5 bases, in that order; junction bases with no gene match: 10. The V gene's germline CDR1 is SQVTM and CDR2 ANQGSEA. Naive-designated CD8 cells lacked CD45RO, were positively enriched for CCR7, and omitted terminally differentiated effector memory CD45RA+ cells.

The chain uses TRBV29-1 and TRBJ2-7; 9 bases agree with TRBD1. The clonotype was recovered from a man in his thirties or forties in good health. The sequencing input was naive CD8+ T cells sorted from blood. This CDR3 reads CSVERPGTGNHEQYF. As DNA, the CDR3 is TGCAGCGTTGAACGCCCCGGGACAGGGAACCACGAGCAGTACTTC.